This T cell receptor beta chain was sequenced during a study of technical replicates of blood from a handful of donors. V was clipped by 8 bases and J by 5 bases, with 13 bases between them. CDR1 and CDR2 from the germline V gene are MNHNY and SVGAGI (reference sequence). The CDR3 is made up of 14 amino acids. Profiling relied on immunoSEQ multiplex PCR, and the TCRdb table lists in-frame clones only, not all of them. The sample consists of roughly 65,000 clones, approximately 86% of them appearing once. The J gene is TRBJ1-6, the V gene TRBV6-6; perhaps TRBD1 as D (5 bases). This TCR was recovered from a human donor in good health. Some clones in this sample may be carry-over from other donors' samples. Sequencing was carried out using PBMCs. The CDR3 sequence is CASRVGRDNSPLHF. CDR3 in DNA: TGTGCCAGCCGGGTGGGCAGGGATAATTCACCCCTCCACTTT.